This T cell receptor (beta chain) emerged from a study of T cell responses to AZD1222 COVID-19 vaccine. Study-wide results and limits: After the peak T cell response, and only then, were repertoires sampled. At study baseline, merely five or six AZD1222 recipients were seropositive. Reports indicate that nearly half of spike-specific TCRs are directed at unmutated variant regions. The donor cohort was predominantly white British with a female majority, and clonal diversity may have been underestimated.

Here immunoSEQ multiplex PCR was the method, and the copy in TCRdb shows in-frame clones only, minus some. This table holds roughly 86,000 clones, approximately 81% found once. As to this clone: As yet, its antigen is unknown.

The CDR3 sequence is 13 residues long. Per the germline V gene, CDR1 is SGHDT and CDR2 is YYEEEE. Trimming cost V 1 base and J 4 bases, with 9 bases left between them. The source of this sequence is an adult who received the AZD1222 COVID-19 vaccine. J is TRBJ2-7 and V is TRBV5-6; tentative D call: TRBD1 (6 bases). The starting material was peripheral blood, obtained 28 days after the second AZD1222 dose. CDR3 nucleotide sequence: TGTGCCAGCAGCTTGATAGGGGGATACGAGCAGTACTTC. Amino acids: CASSLIGGYEQYF.